A selection of T cell receptor beta chains follows, all from one sample in a study of blood T cell repertoires in COVID-19. Profiling relied on immunoSEQ multiplex PCR, and the TCRdb table lists in-frame clones only, not all of them. The sample contains tens of thousands of clones, roughly 82% of which appear only once. Source material: peripheral blood. These receptors were taken from a man at least 80 years old with active COVID-19. The CDR3 runs from the conserved cysteine through the conserved F or W. A D gene is named only where the DNA matches it firmly. Only part of the rows carry a size: once, few, many, or a class if the clone is expanded.

V gene	D gene	clone size	J gene	CDR3 DNA	CDR3 protein
TRBV7-6	-	once	TRBJ1-4	TGTGCCAGCAGCCCCCGTCCGGCAACTAATGAAAAACTGTTTTTT	CASSPRPATNEKLFF
TRBV19	-	-	TRBJ1-4	TGTGCCAGTAGACCCTTGGGGGCCGGGAATGAAAAACTGTTTTTT	CASRPLGAGNEKLFF
TRBV4-3	-	-	TRBJ1-4	TGCGCCAGCAGCCAAGATAGGGGGGAAAAACTGTTTTTT	CASSQDRGEKLFF
TRBV7-2	TRBD1	-	TRBJ2-4	TGTGCCAGCAGCTCTCAAACCGGGACAGGGGGATCAAACATTCAGTACTTC	CASSSQTGTGGSNIQYF
TRBV7-2	-	few	TRBJ2-7	TGTGCCAGCAGCTTAGAACACAGCTCCTACGAGCAGTACTTC	CASSLEHSSYEQYF
TRBV20-1	-	-	TRBJ2-7	TGCAGTGCTAGAGGAGACTACGAGCAGTACTTC	CSARGDYEQYF
TRBV5-5	-	-	TRBJ2-7	TGTGCCAGCTCCATTGCGGTTGGACAGTCCTACGAGCAGTACTTC	CASSIAVGQSYEQYF
TRBV5-1	TRBD2	-	TRBJ2-1	TGCGCCAGCAGCCCCGGGACTAGCGGGTTTAATGAGCAGTTCTTC	CASSPGTSGFNEQFF
TRBV25-1	-	-	TRBJ1-6	TGTGCCAGCAGTGTCGCAGGGAATTCACCCCTCCACTTT	CASSVAGNSPLHF
TRBV5-6	TRBD2	many	TRBJ2-2	TGTGCCAGCAGCTACCGACTAGCGGGAGGGACCGGGGAGCTGTTTTTT	CASSYRLAGGTGELFF
TRBV7-2	TRBD1	-	TRBJ1-2	TGTGCCAGCAGCAAGGGACAGGGACCAAACTATGGCTACACCTTC	CASSKGQGPNYGYTF
TRBV5-6	TRBD1	-	TRBJ1-4	TGTGCCAGCAGTCCCATGGGGGACAGAGTTAATGAAAAACTGTTTTTT	CASSPMGDRVNEKLFF
TRBV9	TRBD2	-	TRBJ2-2	TGTGCCAGCAGCGTTGGTCTAGCGGGGGGGCCCACCGGGGAGCTGTTTTTT	CASSVGLAGGPTGELFF
TRBV30	-	-	TRBJ1-4	TGTGCCTGGAGTGCACGGGGAACTAATGAAAAACTGTTTTTT	CAWSARGTNEKLFF
TRBV6-5	-	-	TRBJ2-2	TGTGCCAGCAGTTATTCTACCGGGGAGCTGTTTTTT	CASSYSTGELFF
TRBV5-4	-	-	TRBJ2-3	TGTGCCAGCAGACGGACACCTACTAGCACAGATACGCAGTATTTT	CASRRTPTSTDTQYF
TRBV6-5	TRBD1	-	TRBJ2-5	TGTGCCAGCAGTCTGCGACAGGGGTCGTTGGAGACCCAGTACTTC	CASSLRQGSLETQYF
TRBV5-8	-	-	TRBJ1-5	TGTGCCAGCAGCTTTACAGGGAGAGGGTTGGGTCAGCCCCAGCATTTT	CASSFTGRGLGQPQHF
TRBV6-2/TRBV6-3	-	-	TRBJ1-4	TGTGCCAGCAGCCCGAACAGGGAGTCTGTCACGTCTAATGAAAAACTGTTTTTT	CASSPNRESVTSNEKLFF
TRBV5-4	TRBD1	few	TRBJ1-4	TGTGCCAGCAATGACAGGGGTGAAAAACTGTTTTTT	CASNDRGEKLFF
TRBV5-4	-	-	TRBJ1-3	TGTGCCAGCAGCTTGGATGGACTTAACTCTGGAAACACCATATATTTT	CASSLDGLNSGNTIYF
TRBV30	-	-	TRBJ2-5	TGTGCCTGGAGTCGAGGGGTAGGGACTCCAGAAGGCGGGACCCAGTACTTC	CAWSRGVGTPEGGTQYF
TRBV29-1	TRBD1	-	TRBJ2-7	TGCAGCGCCGACAGGGACCACTTC	CSADRDHF
TRBV27	TRBD1	once	TRBJ1-6	TGTGCCAGCTCTACAGGGGGGTTTGGGACGTCACCCCTCCACTTT	CASSTGGFGTSPLHF
TRBV29-1	-	-	TRBJ2-1	TGCAGCGTTGGGGAGCCAAACAATGAGCAGTTCTTC	CSVGEPNNEQFF
TRBV3-1/TRBV3-2	-	-	TRBJ2-2	TGTGCCAGCAGCCAAGATATTTCGGGAGCCCGCACCGGGGAGCTGTTTTTT	CASSQDISGARTGELFF
TRBV2	TRBD1	-	TRBJ1-2	TGTGCCAGCAGTGAAGCGATACAGGGGGCCTATGGCTACACCTTC	CASSEAIQGAYGYTF
TRBV29-1	-	once	TRBJ2-7	TGCAGCGCGACGGAGGGCCACCCCTACGAGCAGTACTTC	CSATEGHPYEQYF
TRBV5-1	-	-	TRBJ2-1	TGCGCCAGCAGCCCAGGGACTTTTACCTACAATGAGCAGTTCTTC	CASSPGTFTYNEQFF
TRBV7-9	TRBD1	once	TRBJ1-5	TGTGCCAGCAGCTCAGGGGGCTTGGGCAATCAGCCCCAGCATTTT	CASSSGGLGNQPQHF
TRBV11-2	-	-	TRBJ2-1	TGTGCCAGCAGCTCCCAGACATCCTACAATGAGCAGTTCTTC	CASSSQTSYNEQFF
TRBV20-1	TRBD2	-	TRBJ2-1	TGCAGTGCTAGTTTGGGGACTAGGGGATTGAATGAGCAGTTCTTC	CSASLGTRGLNEQFF
TRBV27	TRBD1	few	TRBJ1-2	TGTGCCAGCAGTTTATTCGGGACAGGCCCCTATGGCTACACCTTC	CASSLFGTGPYGYTF
TRBV19	-	-	TRBJ2-2	TGTGCCAGTAGCAGAATGGCGGGGAGGAACACCGGGGAGCTGTTTTTT	CASSRMAGRNTGELFF
TRBV5-4	-	once	TRBJ2-3	TGTGCCAGCAGCAAGGGGGGAGACAGGGTAACAGATACGCAGTATTTT	CASSKGGDRVTDTQYF
TRBV12-5	TRBD2	-	TRBJ2-1	TGTGCTAGTGGTTTGCTAGCGGGGGAGCAGTTCTTC	CASGLLAGEQFF
TRBV19	-	-	TRBJ1-5	TGTGCCAGTAGTGTGTCCCGAGACTTGGCTAAACAGCCCCAGCATTTT	CASSVSRDLAKQPQHF
TRBV9	TRBD2	-	TRBJ2-3	TGTGCCAGCAGCGTAGCGGGACTAGCGGGGTCCACAGATACGCAGTATTTT	CASSVAGLAGSTDTQYF
TRBV6-5	-	-	TRBJ1-2	TGTGCCAGCACCCTAGAAGGGGGTGGCTACACCTTC	CASTLEGGGYTF
TRBV11-2	-	-	TRBJ2-6	TGTGCCAGCAGCTCCATCTGGGGGCACGGGGCCAACGTCCTGACTTTC	CASSSIWGHGANVLTF
TRBV11-2	TRBD1	-	TRBJ1-6	TGTGCCAGTACACAGGGGATTGGGTCACCCCTCCACTTT	CASTQGIGSPLHF
TRBV6-5	-	-	TRBJ2-3	TGTGCCAGCAGTCCCTTTACAGATACGCAGTATTTT	CASSPFTDTQYF
TRBV10-3	TRBD1	-	TRBJ1-1	TGTGCCATCAGGGACAGGGCCTCGACTGAAGCTTTCTTT	CAIRDRASTEAFF
TRBV27	-	-	TRBJ1-4	TGTGCCAGCAGTCCATGGGGCGGACAGTTGAATGAAAAACTGTTTTTT	CASSPWGGQLNEKLFF
TRBV7-2	-	few	TRBJ1-1	TGTGCCAGCAGCTTGACCTTGGGGGCCCGGAGGGCTTTCTTT	CASSLTLGARRAFF
TRBV7-8	-	few	TRBJ2-1	TGTGCCAGCAGCCCGACAGGTTATACAGGCAATGAGCAGTTCTTC	CASSPTGYTGNEQFF
TRBV5-1	-	-	TRBJ2-7	TGCGCCAGCAGCTTATCCCTCTACGAGCAGTACTTC	CASSLSLYEQYF
TRBV28	TRBD2	-	TRBJ2-3	TGTGCCAGCAGCGTAACAGGAGCGGGAGGAAGGGATACGCAGTATTTT	CASSVTGAGGRDTQYF
TRBV4-3	TRBD2	once	TRBJ2-7	TGCGCCAGCAGCCAAGATCGGCTAGCGGGGGGGTACGAGCAGTACTTC	CASSQDRLAGGYEQYF
TRBV19	-	-	TRBJ1-1	TGTGCCAGTACTCGAACCTCGGTTTACACTGAAGCTTTCTTT	CASTRTSVYTEAFF
TRBV4-2	-	-	TRBJ2-1	TGTGCCAGCAGCCAAGAGGTATCTTTCGGTGCAGGGCGCAACAATGAGCAGTTCTTC	CASSQEVSFGAGRNNEQFF
TRBV7-9	-	few	TRBJ1-2	TGTGCCAGCAGTCGAAGACGCGTCAGGGAGGTCGCTAACTATGGCTACACCTTC	CASSRRRVREVANYGYTF
TRBV6-2/TRBV6-3	-	-	TRBJ2-7	TGTGCCAGCAGCCGCGGTATGGCAGAGCAGTACTTC	CASSRGMAEQYF
TRBV23-1	-	-	TRBJ2-5	TGCGCCAGCAGTCCAGGGGCCCAAGAGACCCAGTACTTC	CASSPGAQETQYF
TRBV6-2/TRBV6-3	TRBD2	-	TRBJ2-7	TGTGCCAGCAGTTACTCGGCCAGCGGGAGGGCCTACGAGCAGTACTTC	CASSYSASGRAYEQYF
TRBV14	TRBD1	-	TRBJ2-1	TGTGCCAGCAGTATTCTGGGACAGGGAAACAATGAGCAGTTCTTC	CASSILGQGNNEQFF
TRBV7-6	-	-	TRBJ2-7	TGTGCCAGCAGCGTAACAGGGTTCAACGAGCAGTACTTC	CASSVTGFNEQYF
TRBV27	TRBD1	-	TRBJ2-7	TGTGCCAGCAAAGGGACAGCTCGTAGGTACGAGCAGTACTTC	CASKGTARRYEQYF
TRBV7-2	-	-	TRBJ1-3	TGTGCCAGCAGCCCTCCGGGACACCGCTCTGGAAACACCATATATTTT	CASSPPGHRSGNTIYF